The 10 T cell receptor beta chains in this list originate from one sample, sequenced in a study of identical twins. MiXCR, applied by TCRdb to the 5' RACE reads, yields one record per CDR3 protein. The table includes 300,000 to 400,000 distinct CDR3 sequences, about 9% detected once. The sequencing sample was made of naive T cells sorted from blood. The receptor set was obtained from a woman aged 45-65 years in good health.

J is TRBJ1-4 and V is TRBV12-3 or TRBV12-4, with TRBD1 matching over 8 bases. Trimming removed 7 bases from V and 9 bases from J; junction bases left unmatched: 10. There are 14 residues in the CDR3. The DNA of the CDR3 is TGTGCCAGCAACTTGGGGACAGGTGATAAAAAACTGTTTTTT. This encodes CASNLGTGDKKLFF.

This clonotype was found many times. V gene TRBV5-1 combines with J gene TRBJ2-1; TRBD2 agrees at 13 bases. After removal of 4 bases from V and 3 bases from J, the junction contained 7 bases not matched to a gene. The CDR3 totals 17 residues. CDR1 is SGHRS and CDR2 is YFSETQ in the germline V gene. The CDR3 nucleotides are TGCGCCAGCAGCACGGGACTAGCGGGACTGATCTACAATGAGCAGTTCTTC. Translating it yields CASSTGLAGLIYNEQFF.

J is TRBJ2-3 and V is TRBV14; 9 bases agree with TRBD2. J lost 5 bases, V lost 4 bases, and 10 bases had no gene match. The CDR3 is 16 amino acids. Germline V gene sequence: CDR1 SGHDN, CDR2 FVKESK. In DNA, the CDR3 is TGTGCCAGCAGCCCCGGGGGCGGGAGGGCGGAAGATACGCAGTATTTT. It codes for CASSPGGGRAEDTQYF.

A few counts support this clonotype. The J gene is TRBJ2-1, the V gene TRBV12-3 or TRBV12-4; 13 positions match TRBD2. This CDR3 spans 18 amino acids. The trim removed 8 bases at V and 4 bases at J, leaving 14 bases unmatched. The CDR3 loop reads CASYLGGLAGIGYNEQFF. The CDR3 region has the DNA TGTGCCAGCTATCTAGGGGGACTAGCGGGAATCGGGTACAATGAGCAGTTCTTC.

This sequence joins TRBV12-3 or TRBV12-4 and TRBJ2-1, with 13 bases identical to TRBD2. Unmatched junction bases numbered 8, after V lost 6 bases and J lost 3 bases. The CDR3 sequence is 17 residues long. This CDR3 reads CASRLRLAGGLYNEQFF. CDR3 nucleotides: TGTGCCAGCAGACTCAGACTAGCGGGAGGACTCTACAATGAGCAGTTCTTC.

The V call is TRBV30, the J call TRBJ2-1, with 9 positions matching TRBD1. With V trimmed by 5 bases and J by 4 bases, 6 bases remained unmatched. CDR3 length equals 14 residues. CDR1 is GTSNPN, CDR2 SVGIG, per germline (reference sequence). CDR3 protein: CAWGGGQGYNEQFF. The CDR3 DNA is TGTGCCTGGGGGGGGGGACAGGGTTACAATGAGCAGTTCTTC.

This clonotype came up many times. The gene calls are TRBV4-1 and TRBJ2-1; 7 bases fit TRBD1. The J segment lost 13 bases and the V segment lost 0 bases, leaving 3 bases of the junction unmatched. The germline V gene has CDR1 MGHRA and CDR2 YSYEKL. The CDR3 loop spans 12 amino acids. CDR3 residues: CASSQDWDRQFF. DNA for the CDR3: TGCGCCAGCAGCCAAGACTGGGACAGACAGTTCTTC.

This clonotype appeared a few times. The chain employs TRBV7-9 and TRBJ1-4, with a possible D match to TRBD1 (5 bases). The V and J ends lost 4 bases and 8 bases respectively, with 17 bases between them. This CDR3 has 15 amino acids. Germline lookup yields CDR1 SEHNR and CDR2 FQNEAQ (reference sequence). The CDR3 reads CASSSTGTGWEKLFF. CDR3 bases: TGTGCCAGCAGCTCAACCGGGACGGGATGGGAAAAACTGTTTTTT.

Remarks on this clonotype: Compared with germline, one end of the junction differs, possibly owing to a read error. J is TRBJ2-1 and V is TRBV7-9; TRBD1 might be the D (5 bases). The CDR3 contains 12 residues. Germline CDR1 and CDR2: SEHNR and FQNEAQ (reference sequence). As DNA, the CDR3 is TGTGCCGGCAGAAGAACAGGCAATGAGCAGTTCTTC. It translates to CAGRRTGNEQFF. Full variable domain (missing parts from reference TRBV7-9 and TRBJ2-1): DTGVSQNPRHKITKRGQNVTFRCDPISEHNRLYWYRQTLGQGPEFLTYFQNEAQLEKSRLLSDRFSAERPKGSFSTLEIQRTEQGDSAMYLCAGRRTGNEQFFGPGTRLTVL.

This clonotype was seen a handful of times. V usage is TRBV27 and J usage is TRBJ2-1; 9 bases map to TRBD2. Trimming removed 7 bases from V and 7 bases from J; junction bases left unmatched: 17. The germline CDR1 and CDR2 sequences are MNHEY and SMNVEV (reference sequence). This CDR3 is 17 amino acids long. In DNA, the CDR3 is TGTGCCAGCATCCGGGGGTTAGGGAGCGGGGGGATGAATGAGCAGTTCTTC. This codes for CASIRGLGSGGMNEQFF.